This paragraph covers one T cell receptor (beta chain) sequence. The antigen is not known. This specimen belongs to a study of cytomegalovirus exposure and HLA in healthy donors. With 60 Vbeta and 13 Jbeta primers, the PCR was carried out. In the source study's methods: Later reanalysis found 60 million to 90 million unique TCR beta chains, some 10 million of them shared. Sequencing was performed with immunoSEQ multiplex PCR; in TCRdb, only in-frame clones are kept and a portion is missing. The V and J calls and clone size are taken from that table; D and trimming were inferred from the DNA. The data contain 130,000 to 150,000 clones, approximately 78% of them singletons. Points from the study as a whole: At a 0.05 false discovery rate, a later analysis found approximately 15,000 TCR beta sequences to be associated with HLA alleles. Solely CMV serostatus was available to characterize immune exposure. In vitro confirmation showed three CMV-associated chains to be CMV antigen specific.

The V end lost 2 bases, the J end lost 3 bases, and 12 bases lay between the germline ends. Germline CDR1 reads SGHAT; CDR2 reads FQDESV (reference sequence). The CDR3 sequence is 15 residues long. The sequencing sample was made of PBMCs. The source is a man between 40 and 49 years old in good health and CMV-seropositive. The chain combines TRBV11-1 with TRBJ2-3; possible D gene TRBD2, 6 bases. The CDR3: CASSLQSGLTDTQYF. The CDR3 DNA sequence: TGTGCCAGCAGCTTACAGAGCGGGCTTACAGATACGCAGTATTTT.